Below, 29 T cell receptor beta chains from the same sample are listed, as sequenced in a study of beta chain features in type 1 diabetes. The investigators reverse transcribed all of the isolated RNA, so they sequenced expressed TCRB transcripts. Using immunoSEQ multiplex PCR, the repertoire was profiled, and TCRdb retains in-frame clones only, with some absent. The data hold just over 600,000 clones, with around 15% observed a single time. Sequenced input: naive CD4+ T cells from blood. The receptors originated from a man younger than 35 in good health.

This clone occurred a few times. The genes are TRBV10-3 and TRBJ2-3; D gene ambiguous. Trimming pared 0 bases from V and 1 base from J, leaving 17 bases between. This CDR3 spans 18 amino acids. The germline gives CDR1 ENHRY, CDR2 SYGVKD. The CDR3 region is CAISESRDFGSRTDTQYF. As DNA, the CDR3 is TGTGCCATCAGTGAGTCCCGAGATTTTGGGTCACGCACAGATACGCAGTATTTT.

This chain joins TRBV2 and TRBJ2-1, with 7 bases fitting TRBD2. This CDR3 comprises 13 residues. The J segment lost 9 bases and the V segment lost 11 bases, leaving 13 bases of the junction unmatched. In germline, CDR1 is SNHLY, CDR2 FYNNEI. CDR3 protein: CARRASGGSEQFF. For the CDR3, the DNA is TGTGCCCGGCGGGCTAGCGGAGGGAGTGAGCAGTTCTTC.

In this sample, this clone turned up a few times. The chain links TRBV18 to TRBJ2-3; 7 bases are shared with TRBD2. Germline loops: CDR1 KGHSH, CDR2 LQKENI. CDR3 length equals 16 residues. V gave up 2 bases and J gave up 1 base; unmatched junction bases: 6. The CDR3 DNA sequence: TGTGCCAGCTCACCAGGGTATAGCGGGCGCACAGATACGCAGTATTTT. Protein product: CASSPGYSGRTDTQYF. Drawing the rest from reference TRBV18 and TRBJ2-3, the complete variable domain is NAGVMQNPRHLVRRRGQEARLRCSPMKGHSHVYWYRQLPEEGLKFMVYLQKENIIDESGMPKERFSAEFPKEGPSILRIQQVVRGDSAAYFCASSPGYSGRTDTQYFGPGTRLTVL.

This clone came up a few times. V is TRBV30 and J is TRBJ1-2, with TRBD1 matching over 7 bases. The CDR3 sequence is 14 residues long. V lost 3 bases to trimming and J lost 4 bases; unmatched junction nucleotides: 8. Germline V gene lookup returns CDR1 GTSNPN and CDR2 SVGIG (reference sequence). The CDR3 nucleotides read TGTGCCTGGAGGGGACAGCTAATTGTCTATGGCTACACCTTC. Translated: CAWRGQLIVYGYTF.

This clone was seen only a few times. The chain joins TRBV21-1 to TRBJ2-7; the D segment call TRBD1 is taken from the table without a DNA check. TRBV21-1 is classified as a pseudogene. This CDR3 comprises 16 residues. This chain's CDR3 is CASSKITRQDCYEQYF. CDR3 nucleotides: TGTGCCAGCAGCAAGATCACTCGGCAGGATTGCTACGAGCAGTACTTC.

This clone was seen more than once but under ten times. The chain links TRBV27 to TRBJ1-2; 12 bases agree with TRBD1. The V segment lost 5 bases and the J segment 2 bases; nucleotides outside the gene matches: 3. This CDR3 has 15 amino acids. Germline-derived CDR1 and CDR2 are MNHEY and SMNVEV (reference sequence). DNA for the CDR3: TGTGCCAGCAGTCTAGGGACAGGGGGCAACTATGGCTACACCTTC. Translating gives CASSLGTGGNYGYTF.

The CDR3 DNA is TGTGCCAGCAGTTTTTGGACTAGCGGGGCGCAGGAGACCCAGTACTTC. As protein: CASSFWTSGAQETQYF. The chain carries TRBV28 and TRBJ2-5; 12 bases are a match to TRBD2. This CDR3 is 16 amino acids long. With 3 bases clipped from V and 5 bases from J, the junction kept 7 bases outside the gene matches. CDR1 MDHEN and CDR2 SYDVKM come from the germline V gene.

The genes are TRBV18 and TRBJ2-5, with D perhaps TRBD2 (5 bases). This CDR3 contains 15 residues. Trimming took 4 bases from V and 2 from J, leaving 14 bases between them. Germline loops: CDR1 KGHSH, CDR2 LQKENI. Written as DNA, the CDR3 is TGTGCCAGCTCACGATACCGGGGTCCACAAGAGACCCAGTACTTC. Protein sequence: CASSRYRGPQETQYF.

This clone was seen only a few times. V gene TRBV7-2 combines with J gene TRBJ2-7; 13 bases are a match to TRBD2. The length of the CDR3 is 15 residues. V shed 5 bases, J shed 5 bases, and the junction held 6 bases outside the gene matches. CDR1 is SGHTA, CDR2 FQGNSA, per germline. Here the CDR3 DNA reads TGTGCCAGCAGCGCACTAGCGGGGGGGCATAACGAGCAGTACTTC. Its protein is CASSALAGGHNEQYF.

Only a few counts were recorded for this clone. The J gene is TRBJ1-2, the V gene TRBV5-1; a possible D gene is TRBD1 (6 bases). From germline, CDR1 is SGHRS and CDR2 YFSETQ. Trimming pared 4 bases from V and 3 bases from J, leaving 10 bases between. This CDR3 has 13 amino acids. The DNA of the CDR3 is TGCGCCAGCAGCCCCCCAGGGGACTATGGCTACACCTTC. Translating it yields CASSPPGDYGYTF.

V usage is TRBV15 and J usage is TRBJ1-2, with a tentative D call TRBD1 (5 bases). The V end was cut by 1 base, the J end by 4 bases, with 7 bases between. The germline V gene has CDR1 LNHNV and CDR2 YYDKDF (reference sequence). The CDR3 has 13 residues. Written as DNA, the CDR3 is TGTGCCACCAGCAGAGGTCAGGGCTATGGCTACACCTTC. It codes for CATSRGQGYGYTF.

This clone was seen a few times. J is TRBJ1-5 and V is TRBV29-1; 9 bases are shared with TRBD1. The germline CDR1 and CDR2 sequences are SQVTM and ANQGSEA. Losses at the gene ends were 6 bases for V and 14 bases for J; bases not matched to a gene: 14. The CDR3 length is 13 residues. CDR3 sequence reads: CSVGQGGTGIKHF. The CDR3 coding sequence is TGCAGCGTGGGACAGGGAGGAACAGGGATCAAGCATTTT.

This chain connects TRBV4-3 to TRBJ2-6; 7 nucleotides align to TRBD1. This CDR3 comprises 18 residues. V was clipped by 2 bases and J by 2 bases; unmatched bases: 9. Germline assignment: CDR1 LGHNA and CDR2 YSLEER. The CDR3 region has the DNA TGCGCCAGCAGCCAAAATGCGAACAGGGGAACTGGGGCCAACGTCCTGACTTTC. It codes for CASSQNANRGTGANVLTF.

The rearrangement uses TRBV4-3 and TRBJ1-2; perhaps TRBD1 as D (6 bases). The CDR3 is 14 amino acids. The ends were cut back, 0 bases at V and 7 bases at J, with 12 bases in the middle. Germline V gene sequence: CDR1 LGHNA, CDR2 YSLEER. In DNA form, the CDR3 reads TGCGCCAGCAGCCAAGAGAGGGGGGGACTTGGCTACACCTTC. Translated: CASSQERGGLGYTF.

The J gene is TRBJ2-3, the V gene TRBV28; maybe TRBD1 (6 bases). The CDR3 is made up of 13 amino acids. Trimming removed 8 bases at V and 2 bases at J, with 11 bases between. Looked up from germline, CDR1 is MDHEN and CDR2 is SYDVKM. The CDR3 spells CASEYRDTDTQYF. The CDR3 coding sequence is TGTGCCAGCGAATACAGGGACACAGATACGCAGTATTTT.

This clone was counted only a few times. This chain links TRBV5-6 with TRBJ2-7; TRBD1 matches at 9 bases. CDR3 length: 17 amino acids. Germline loops: CDR1 SGHDT, CDR2 YYEEEE. Unmatched junction bases numbered 12, after V lost 2 bases and J lost 3 bases. The CDR3, as DNA: TGTGCCAGCAGCTTTCCCGGGGCCGGGACAGGGAACTACGAGCAGTACTTC. This sequence encodes CASSFPGAGTGNYEQYF.

The CDR3 DNA is TGCGCCAGCAGCTTGGCCTCAATCCTCCGTGAGCAGTTCTTC. It yields the protein CASSLASILREQFF. The chain links TRBV5-1 to TRBJ2-1, with D unresolved. V dropped 0 bases and J dropped 9 bases, with 13 bases sitting between them. The CDR3 consists of 14 residues. In germline, CDR1 is SGHRS, CDR2 YFSETQ.

This clone was counted between two and nine times. The chain employs TRBV7-2 and TRBJ1-2, with a possible D match to TRBD1 (5 bases). V lost 0 bases and J lost 5, with 10 bases in between. This CDR3 has 14 amino acids. From germline, CDR1 is SGHTA and CDR2 FQGNSA. The DNA for the CDR3 is TGTGCCAGCAGCTTAGCGACAGTCTCGTATGGCTACACCTTC. Protein sequence: CASSLATVSYGYTF.

The V gene is TRBV11-2, the J gene TRBJ1-2; D is perhaps TRBD1 (5 bases). V gave up 5 bases and J gave up 6 bases, with 19 bases separating them. This CDR3 has 15 residues. Germline assignment: CDR1 SGHAT and CDR2 FQNNGV. In nucleotides, the CDR3 is TGTGCCAGCAGCCAGCAGGGAAGAGGTGCGAATGGCTACACCTTC. This gives the protein CASSQQGRGANGYTF.

This clone appeared a few times. The V gene is TRBV29-1, the J gene TRBJ1-2; TRBD1 matches at 12 bases. Germline V gene sequence: CDR1 SQVTM, CDR2 ANQGSEA. Trimming removed 4 bases from V and 4 bases from J; junction bases left unmatched: 10. This CDR3 is 16 amino acids long. CDR3 residues: CSVGAGQGALVYGYTF. CDR3 DNA sequence: TGCAGCGTTGGGGCGGGACAGGGGGCGTTGGTCTATGGCTACACCTTC. Using reference TRBV29-1 and TRBJ1-2 for the parts outside the CDR3, the full variable domain is SAVISQKPSRDICQRGTSLTIQCQVDSQVTMMFWYRQQPGQSLTLIATANQGSEATYESGFVIDKFPISRPNLTFSTLTVSNMSPEDSSIYLCSVGAGQGALVYGYTFGSGTRLTVV.

The chain links TRBV30 to TRBJ1-5; unclear D gene. Trimming shortened V by 0 bases and J by 2 bases, and 5 bases separated the two germline ends. The CDR3 has 13 residues. In germline, CDR1 is GTSNPN, CDR2 SVGIG (reference sequence). DNA of the CDR3: TGTGCCTGGAGTGTACCTCGCAATCAGCCCCAGCATTTT. This sequence encodes CAWSVPRNQPQHF.

This clone has more than one count but fewer than ten. The chain couples TRBV4-3 to TRBJ1-2, with a weak D call TRBD1 (6 bases). Per the germline V gene, CDR1 is LGHNA and CDR2 is YSLEER. Trimming stripped 8 bases from V and 2 bases from J, with 12 bases between. The CDR3 has 13 amino acids. Here the CDR3 DNA reads TGCGCCAGCTCCCGAGGACAGAACTATGGCTACACCTTC. Translation: CASSRGQNYGYTF.

This clone has more than one count but fewer than ten. The genes are TRBV5-1 and TRBJ2-7; TRBD1 matches 10 bases. CDR1 and CDR2 (germline): SGHRS, YFSETQ. The CDR3 length is 14 residues. The V gene end was trimmed by 5 bases and the J gene end by 2 bases; junction bases not matched to a gene: 4. CDR3 residues: CASRRQGATYEQYF. The CDR3 DNA reads as TGCGCCAGCAGGCGACAGGGGGCTACCTACGAGCAGTACTTC.

This clone has more than one count but fewer than ten. The chain couples TRBV4-3 to TRBJ2-4, with a tentative D call TRBD2 (6 bases). The germline V and J ends were trimmed by 0 bases and 1 base, with 13 bases remaining between them. Germline CDR1 reads LGHNA; CDR2 reads YSLEER. The length of the CDR3 is 17 residues. CDR3 region: CASSQDGGAGAKNIQYF. As DNA, the CDR3 is TGCGCCAGCAGCCAAGATGGTGGGGCGGGGGCCAAAAACATTCAGTACTTC.

The gene calls are TRBV27 and TRBJ1-1; 9 bases agree with TRBD1. Trimming took 5 bases from V and 6 from J; bases not matched to a gene: 16. This CDR3 is built from 17 residues. CDR1 is MNHEY and CDR2 is SMNVEV in the germline V gene (reference sequence). CDR3 protein: CASSISGGQGMKAEAFF. CDR3 nucleotides: TGTGCCAGCAGTATCTCCGGGGGACAGGGCATGAAAGCTGAAGCTTTCTTT.

This clone was observed a few times. The rearrangement links TRBV6-6 to TRBJ2-3, with D perhaps TRBD1 or TRBD2 (5 bases each). This CDR3 is built from 15 residues. CDR1 MNHNY and CDR2 SVGAGI come from the germline V gene (reference sequence). Trimming shortened V by 4 bases and J by 4 bases, and 15 bases separated the two germline ends. CDR3 in DNA: TGTGCCAGCAGTTCCGCGGAGGCAGGGTCAGATACGCAGTATTTT. Its protein is CASSSAEAGSDTQYF.

There are a few counts of this clone. J is TRBJ2-7 and V is TRBV7-2; 8 bases map to TRBD2. Trimming took 5 bases from V and 4 from J; bases not matched to a gene: 10. The germline V gene encodes CDR1 SGHTA and CDR2 FQGNSA. This CDR3 contains 15 residues. DNA for the CDR3: TGTGCCAGCAGCCCCCCTGCGCGGGAGGTGTACGAGCAGTACTTC. This gives the protein CASSPPAREVYEQYF.

V usage is TRBV19 and J usage is TRBJ2-1; 9 bases agree with TRBD2. J was trimmed by 1 base and V by 7 bases; bases with no gene match: 5. The CDR3 totals 15 residues. In germline, CDR1 is LNHDA, CDR2 SQIVND (reference sequence). Written as DNA, the CDR3 is TGTGCCAGTACCGGCGGGAGGGGGTCCTACAATGAGCAGTTCTTC. This encodes CASTGGRGSYNEQFF.

V usage is TRBV7-2 and J usage is TRBJ2-5; TRBD2 might be the D (7 bases). In germline, CDR1 is SGHTA, CDR2 FQGNSA. The length of the CDR3 is 14 residues. With 5 bases removed from V and 1 base from J, the gap between germline ends came to 11 bases. CDR3 residues: CASSQRGGQETQYF. The CDR3 DNA reads TGTGCCAGCAGCCAAAGGGGGGGCCAAGAGACCCAGTACTTC.